Below, 17 T cell receptor beta chains from the same sample are listed, as sequenced in a study of shared clonotypes between healthy human individuals. Here immunoSEQ multiplex PCR was the method, and the copy in TCRdb shows in-frame clones only, minus some. In the table there are roughly 2,300,000 clones, about 90% of which are singletons. Sequenced material: naive CD4+ T cells from PBMCs. Subset given: CD45RA+ positively selected. All receptors come from a man aged 18 to 35 in good health. Some clones in this sample may be carry-over from other donors' samples.

The V call is TRBV13, the J call TRBJ2-5, with a possible D match to TRBD2 (5 bases). The V end was cut by 5 bases, the J end by 5 bases, with 21 bases between. Germline CDR1 is PRHDT and CDR2 is FYEKMQ (reference sequence). The CDR3 runs 16 residues. CDR3 bases: TGTGCCAGCAGCCACGCCCGCGGCACCCGGAGGGAGACCCAGTACTTC. This encodes CASSHARGTRRETQYF.

The rearrangement links TRBV18 to TRBJ2-1; 9 bases line up with TRBD2. Germline V gives CDR1 KGHSH, CDR2 LQKENI. The ends lost 3 bases at V and 6 bases at J; junction bases unmatched: 3. The CDR3 has 14 amino acids. DNA of the CDR3: TGTGCCAGCTCACCTCGGCGGGGGGGCAATGAGCAGTTCTTC. This codes for CASSPRRGGNEQFF.

The chain has TRBV7-3 and TRBJ2-1; TRBD2 matches at 9 bases. CDR1 is SGHTA and CDR2 is FQGTGA in the germline V gene. V shed 2 bases and J 4 bases; nucleotides not matched to a gene: 3. This CDR3 has 15 residues. The CDR3 region is CASSLETSGYNEQFF. CDR3 bases: TGTGCCAGCAGCTTAGAGACTAGCGGATACAATGAGCAGTTCTTC. Based on the CDR3 plus reference TRBV7-3 and TRBJ2-1, the full variable domain is GAGVSQTPSNKVTEKGKYVELRCDPISGHTALYWYRQSLGQGPEFLIYFQGTGAADDSGLPNDRFFAVRPEGSVSTLKIQRTERGDSAVYLCASSLETSGYNEQFFGPGTRLTVL.

The rearrangement links TRBV10-3 to TRBJ1-5; possible D gene TRBD1, 5 bases. CDR3 size: 13 residues. Germline CDR1 is ENHRY and CDR2 is SYGVKD. V was pared by 10 bases and J by 2 bases, with 12 bases between. CDR3 DNA sequence: TGTGCCAGCAGCGGAGGGGGCAATCAGCCCCAGCATTTT. Its translation: CASSGGGNQPQHF.

A word on this clone: Additional DNA sequences in this sample encode the identical CDR3. The V and J genes are TRBV7-3 and TRBJ2-1, with a tentative D call TRBD1 (5 bases). The germline V gene has CDR1 SGHTA and CDR2 FQGTGA. Trimming cost V 0 bases and J 2 bases, with 11 bases left between them. This CDR3 spans 16 amino acids. Written as DNA, the CDR3 is TGTGCCAGCAGCTTAACGGGGCAGGGAACCTACAATGAGCAGTTCTTC. Residues: CASSLTGQGTYNEQFF.

The chain recombines TRBV5-4 with TRBJ2-1; 16 bases agree with TRBD2. With V trimmed by 3 bases and J by 13 bases, 7 bases remained unmatched. There are 15 residues in the CDR3. Per germline, CDR1 SGHNT and CDR2 YYREEE (reference sequence). The DNA for the CDR3 is TGTGCCAGCAGCTGGGGACTAGCGGGAGGGAATCATCAGTTCTTC. It encodes CASSWGLAGGNHQFF.

The chain combines TRBV5-1 with TRBJ2-1; D is perhaps TRBD1 (5 bases). The germline V gene encodes CDR1 SGHRS and CDR2 YFSETQ. V lost 4 bases, J lost 9 bases, and 17 bases lay in between. This CDR3 contains 14 residues. The CDR3 sequence: CASSLSQGGVEQFF. The CDR3 bases are TGCGCCAGCAGCCTTTCTCAGGGTGGTGTTGAGCAGTTCTTC.

The chain carries TRBV5-3 and TRBJ2-5; 10 positions match TRBD1. TRBV5-3 is an ORF, and what it does is uncertain. CDR3 length equals 14 residues. The V and J ends lost 6 bases and 5 bases, in that order; junction bases with no gene match: 7. The CDR3 DNA reads TGTGCCAGAATGACAGGGGGCGTTGGGGAGACCCAGTACTTC. It is translated as CARMTGGVGETQYF.

The CDR3 region is CASSEAGSSGRARRGDTQYF. The DNA of the CDR3 is TGTGCCAGCAGTGAAGCTGGGTCTAGCGGGAGGGCCCGCAGGGGAGATACGCAGTATTTT. This chain uses TRBV6-1 with TRBJ2-3, with 12 nucleotides matching TRBD2. This CDR3 has 20 amino acids. With V trimmed by 0 bases and J by 5 bases, 15 bases remained unmatched. Per germline, CDR1 MNHNS and CDR2 SASEGT.

The chain carries TRBV5-6 and TRBJ1-4; a possible D gene is TRBD1 (5 bases). The CDR3 has 14 amino acids. With 4 bases removed from V and 7 bases from J, the gap between germline ends came to 14 bases. Germline CDR1 reads SGHDT; CDR2 reads YYEEEE. The CDR3 bases are TGTGCCAGCAGCCGAACGGGACTTTCTGAAAAACTGTTTTTT. Translated: CASSRTGLSEKLFF. Using reference TRBV5-6 and TRBJ1-4 for the parts outside the CDR3, the full variable domain is DAGVTQSPTHLIKTRGQQVTLRCSPKSGHDTVSWYQQALGQGPQFIFQYYEEEERQRGNFPDRFSGHQFPNYSSELNVNALLLGDSALYLCASSRTGLSEKLFFGSGTQLSVL.

V usage is TRBV28 and J usage is TRBJ2-1, with D tentatively TRBD1 (6 bases). The CDR3 runs 13 residues. Germline V CDR1 and CDR2: MDHEN, SYDVKM. V lost 6 bases, J lost 8 bases, and 14 bases lay in between. The DNA for the CDR3 is TGTGCCAGCAGATCCACAGGGATCCATGAGCAGTTCTTC. Translated, it gives CASRSTGIHEQFF.

J is TRBJ2-1 and V is TRBV2; 9 bases map to TRBD2. Germline lookup yields CDR1 SNHLY and CDR2 FYNNEI. The CDR3 runs 16 residues. The junction had 13 bases not matched to a gene; V was cut back by 6 bases and J by 7 bases. DNA of the CDR3: TGTGCCAGCAGCCTCGGGGCGGGAGGGCCTCGTAATGAGCAGTTCTTC. It specifies CASSLGAGGPRNEQFF.

This chain connects TRBV5-6 to TRBJ2-7; 8 bases map to TRBD2. The germline CDR1 and CDR2 sequences are SGHDT and YYEEEE. J was trimmed by 5 bases and V by 7 bases; bases with no gene match: 11. This CDR3 has 14 amino acids. The CDR3 loop is CASCSGAKIHEQYF. The DNA for the CDR3 is TGTGCCAGCTGTAGCGGGGCCAAGATCCACGAGCAGTACTTC.

This chain uses TRBV5-5 with TRBJ2-5; 12 bases agree with TRBD1. Looked up from germline, CDR1 is SGHKS and CDR2 is YYEKEE (reference sequence). The V gene end was trimmed by 4 bases and the J gene end by 5 bases; junction bases not matched to a gene: 6. The CDR3 has 15 amino acids. The CDR3 spells CASSLGTGGAETQYF. CDR3 coding DNA: TGTGCCAGCAGCCTGGGGACAGGGGGCGCGGAGACCCAGTACTTC. Variable domain in full (rest from reference TRBV5-5 and TRBJ2-5): DAGVTQSPTHLIKTRGQQVTLRCSPISGHKSVSWYQQVLGQGPQFIFQYYEKEERGRGNFPDRFSARQFPNYSSELNVNALLLGDSALYLCASSLGTGGAETQYFGPGTRLLVL.

The chain joins TRBV21-1 to TRBJ1-1; the D call in the table, TRBD1, was not verified against the DNA. TRBV21-1 is termed a pseudogene. This CDR3 contains 14 residues. The CDR3 loop reads CASSARADNSEAFF. DNA for the CDR3: TGTGCCAGCAGCGCACGGGCGGACAACTCTGAAGCTTTCTTT.

The chain uses TRBV11-2 and TRBJ2-1; TRBD1 might be the D (5 bases). Per germline, CDR1 SGHAT and CDR2 FQNNGV. The length of the CDR3 is 16 residues. V was cut by 6 bases and J by 3 bases, with 18 bases left in between. DNA of the CDR3: TGTGCCAGCAGGGGATGGGGAATAGACAGCTACAATGAGCAGTTCTTC. The encoded protein is CASRGWGIDSYNEQFF.

V and J are TRBV4-2 and TRBJ2-7, with TRBD1 identical over 9 bases. The CDR3 covers 15 residues. V lost 3 bases, J lost 2 bases, and 5 bases stayed unmatched. Germline lookup yields CDR1 LGHNA and CDR2 YNFKEQ. This CDR3 is CASSQSRDRAYEQYF. DNA of the CDR3: TGTGCCAGCAGCCAGAGCAGGGACAGGGCCTACGAGCAGTACTTC.